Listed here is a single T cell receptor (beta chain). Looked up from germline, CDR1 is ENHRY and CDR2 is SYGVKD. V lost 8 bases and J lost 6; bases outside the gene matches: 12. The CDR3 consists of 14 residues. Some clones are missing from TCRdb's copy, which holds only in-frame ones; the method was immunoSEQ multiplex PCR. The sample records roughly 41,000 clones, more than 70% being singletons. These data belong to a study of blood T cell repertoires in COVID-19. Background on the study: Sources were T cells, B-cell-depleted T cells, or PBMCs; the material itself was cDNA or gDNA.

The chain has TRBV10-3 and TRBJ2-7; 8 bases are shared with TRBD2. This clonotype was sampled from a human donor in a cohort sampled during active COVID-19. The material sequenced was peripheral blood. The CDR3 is CAISGGDKLSEQYF. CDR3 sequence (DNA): TGTGCCATCTCGGGGGGGGACAAACTATCCGAGCAGTACTTC.